A single sample is the source of the 30 T cell receptor beta chains below, sequenced in a study of shared clonotypes between healthy human individuals. It was CD45RO-negative cells, positively selected for CCR7, that made up naive CD8 cells, with terminally differentiated effector memory CD45RA+ cells excluded. The repertoire was sequenced with immunoSEQ multiplex PCR; TCRdb's copy has only in-frame clones and lacks some. The sample has about 2.1 million clones, about 92% seen once. The sequenced sample was naive CD8+ T cells from PBMCs. The receptors were gathered from a young man in good health. Some clones in this sample may be carry-over from other donors' samples.

The rearrangement links TRBV2 to TRBJ1-5, with 9 bases identical to TRBD1. This CDR3 has 16 residues. Germline assignment: CDR1 SNHLY and CDR2 FYNNEI. The V and J ends lost 5 bases and 2 bases, in that order; junction bases with no gene match: 7. This CDR3 is CASSWDREWGNQPQHF. The CDR3 DNA reads as TGTGCCAGCAGTTGGGACAGGGAATGGGGCAATCAGCCCCAGCATTTT.

The chain joins TRBV7-2 to TRBJ2-7; D possibly uses TRBD1 or TRBD2 (5 bases each). Germline V gene lookup returns CDR1 SGHTA and CDR2 FQGNSA. There are 13 residues in the CDR3. Trimming took off 1 base at V and 6 bases at J, with 10 bases between the two ends. The CDR3, as DNA: TGTGCCAGCAGCTTAGGGGGGAAATCCGAGCAGTACTTC. Translation gives CASSLGGKSEQYF.

This chain uses TRBV6-1 with TRBJ2-7, with 8 positions matching TRBD2. The CDR3 spans 17 residues. The junction had 15 bases not matched to a gene; V was cut back by 4 bases and J by 4 bases. Germline V lookup: CDR1 MNHNS, CDR2 SASEGT. CDR3 in DNA: TGTGCCAGCAGTGGGGCCTTAATGGCGGGAGGTAATTACGAGCAGTACTTC. Encoded protein: CASSGALMAGGNYEQYF.

This chain connects TRBV5-1 to TRBJ2-7; 8 nucleotides line up with TRBD2. Germline V gene sequence: CDR1 SGHRS, CDR2 YFSETQ. This CDR3 region has 14 residues. With V trimmed by 4 bases and J by 5 bases, 8 bases remained unmatched. CDR3 bases: TGCGCCAGCAGCCCTGGACTAGCTCAGCACGAGCAGTACTTC. It is translated as CASSPGLAQHEQYF.

This clone has only a few counts. The gene calls are TRBV2 and TRBJ2-7, with unresolved D. V was pared by 7 bases and J by 3 bases, with 19 bases between. The CDR3 extends over 15 amino acids. CDR1 is SNHLY and CDR2 is FYNNEI in the germline V gene. This CDR3 reads CASTPHGPPNYEQYF. CDR3 sequence (DNA): TGTGCCAGCACCCCCCACGGGCCACCAAACTACGAGCAGTACTTC.

In the case of this clone: Other DNA sequences in this sample translate to the same CDR3. The gene calls are TRBV4-3 and TRBJ2-1; D is uncertain. The ends were cut back, 4 bases at V and 3 bases at J, with 7 bases in the middle. CDR1 is LGHNA and CDR2 is YSLEER in the germline V gene. This CDR3 region has 13 residues. The CDR3 loop reads CASSLGRYNEQFF. CDR3 DNA: TGCGCCAGCAGCCTCGGACGCTACAATGAGCAGTTCTTC.

Here the CDR3 reads CASSVGDYNYEQYF. The CDR3 region has the DNA TGTGCCAGCAGCGTAGGGGACTACAACTACGAGCAGTACTTC. This chain joins TRBV9 and TRBJ2-7; 7 bases agree with TRBD2. The V gene end was trimmed by 0 bases and the J gene end by 3 bases; junction bases not matched to a gene: 3. Germline V gene data show CDR1 as SGDLS and CDR2 as YYNGEE. This CDR3 has 14 amino acids.

Points on this clone: The sample contains more than one DNA sequence encoding this CDR3. The chain uses TRBV28 and TRBJ2-7; no definite D call. The CDR3 sequence is 13 residues long. The ends were cut back, 3 bases at V and 0 bases at J, with 6 bases in the middle. Per the germline V gene, CDR1 is MDHEN and CDR2 is SYDVKM. The CDR3 protein is CASSLRSSYEQYF. The CDR3 region has the DNA TGTGCCAGCAGTTTGCGAAGCTCCTACGAGCAGTACTTC.

This sequence joins TRBV7-3 and TRBJ2-3, with 8 positions matching TRBD2. V lost 5 bases and J lost 6; bases outside the gene matches: 7. The CDR3 runs to 14 residues. Germline loops: CDR1 SGHTA, CDR2 FQGTGA. The CDR3 nucleotides read TGTGCCAGCAGCACCCGGACTAGCTGGGATACGCAGTATTTT. Its translation is CASSTRTSWDTQYF.

This clone was seen just once. The chain is built from TRBV10-3 and TRBJ2-7, with D uncertain. The CDR3 contains 13 residues. The V and J ends lost 4 bases and 1 base respectively, with 8 bases between them. Germline V gene data show CDR1 as ENHRY and CDR2 as SYGVKD. DNA of the CDR3: TGTGCCATCAGTGCTGGCAAATCCTACGAGCAGTACTTC. This codes for CAISAGKSYEQYF.

The chain has TRBV7-8 and TRBJ2-7; weak D call: TRBD2 (6 bases). The CDR3 consists of 16 residues. Germline assignment: CDR1 SGHVS and CDR2 FQNEAQ. Between the trimmed V and J ends, which lost 2 bases and 4 bases, there was a span of 18 bases. The CDR3: CASSLLTGTPGYEQYF. The DNA for the CDR3 is TGTGCCAGCAGCTTATTGACCGGGACTCCCGGGTACGAGCAGTACTTC.

The chain couples TRBV25-1 to TRBJ2-1; the match to TRBD1 covers 10 bases. The ends lost 3 bases at V and 7 bases at J; junction bases unmatched: 3. This CDR3 contains 14 residues. Germline V lookup: CDR1 MGHDK, CDR2 SYGVNS. The CDR3 DNA follows: TGTGCCAGCAGTGACCGGGACAGGGGTAATGAGCAGTTCTTC. It codes for CASSDRDRGNEQFF.

This clone was observed a single time. V usage is TRBV7-9 and J usage is TRBJ1-1; D call uncertain. CDR3 length equals 13 residues. The V end lost 3 bases, the J end lost 4 bases, and 9 bases lay between the germline ends. CDR1 and CDR2 from the germline V gene are SEHNR and FQNEAQ (reference sequence). The CDR3 loop is CASSLIMSTEAFF. The CDR3 region has the DNA TGTGCCAGCAGCTTGATAATGTCCACTGAAGCTTTCTTT.

To note about this clone: Distinct nucleotide sequences in the sample also encode this CDR3. This sequence joins TRBV29-1 and TRBJ1-3; no definite D call. V was trimmed by 1 base and J by 4 bases, leaving 8 bases between them. Germline loops: CDR1 SQVTM, CDR2 ANQGSEA. The CDR3 sequence is 13 residues long. The CDR3 nucleotides are TGCAGCGTTGAAGGGGTACCCGGAAACACCATATATTTT. Its translation is CSVEGVPGNTIYF.

The chain is built from TRBV2 and TRBJ2-1; 8 nucleotides agree with TRBD2. This CDR3 contains 14 residues. Looked up from germline, CDR1 is SNHLY and CDR2 is FYNNEI. V was clipped by 8 bases and J by 0 bases; unmatched bases: 3. The CDR3 spells CASGSGSSYNEQFF. In DNA form, the CDR3 reads TGTGCCAGCGGGAGCGGGAGCTCCTACAATGAGCAGTTCTTC. The full variable domain, rest sourced from reference TRBV2 and TRBJ2-1, is EPEVTQTPSHQVTQMGQEVILRCVPISNHLYFYWYRQILGQKVEFLVSFYNNEISEKSEIFDDQFSVERPDGSNFTLKIRSTKLEDSAMYFCASGSGSSYNEQFFGPGTRLTVL.

The chain has TRBV25-1 and TRBJ2-1; D unclear. The V end was cut by 5 bases, the J end by 6 bases, with 5 bases between. The length of the CDR3 is 11 residues. Germline V gives CDR1 MGHDK, CDR2 SYGVNS. The CDR3 region has the DNA TGTGCCAGCAGTTTGTCCAATGAGCAGTTCTTC. Its translation: CASSLSNEQFF.

The rearrangement links TRBV19 to TRBJ1-1, with D maybe TRBD1 (6 bases). V lost 2 bases to trimming and J lost 0 bases, with 13 bases between them. The CDR3 runs to 16 residues. Germline values: CDR1 LNHDA, CDR2 SQIVND (reference sequence). CDR3 region: CASSIWAQGLNTEAFF. The CDR3 DNA follows: TGTGCCAGTAGTATATGGGCGCAGGGGCTGAACACTGAAGCTTTCTTT.

The rearrangement links TRBV14 to TRBJ1-3; no firm D call. CDR1 SGHDN and CDR2 FVKESK come from the germline V gene. Trimming took off 4 bases at V and 2 bases at J, with 15 bases between the two ends. The CDR3 runs 16 residues. DNA of the CDR3: TGTGCCAGCAGCCCAACCATCATCCCAACTGGAAACACCATATATTTT. Translation: CASSPTIIPTGNTIYF.

The rearrangement uses TRBV7-8 and TRBJ2-7; D remains ambiguous. The CDR3 is made up of 15 amino acids. CDR1 SGHVS and CDR2 FQNEAQ come from the germline V gene. V lost 2 bases and J lost 2, with 13 bases in between. The CDR3 DNA sequence: TGTGCCAGCAGCTTACACACCCGAAATGCCTACGAGCAGTACTTC. This gives the protein CASSLHTRNAYEQYF.

The rearrangement joins TRBV13 to TRBJ2-1, with 9 bases fitting TRBD2. This CDR3 has 16 amino acids. V gave up 5 bases and J gave up 2 bases; unmatched junction bases: 7. CDR1 and CDR2 from the germline V gene are PRHDT and FYEKMQ (reference sequence). The CDR3 protein is CASSPPGLAPYNEQFF. As DNA, the CDR3 is TGTGCCAGCAGCCCTCCGGGACTAGCCCCCTACAATGAGCAGTTCTTC.

This chain joins TRBV9 and TRBJ2-1, with 12 bases that match TRBD1. This CDR3 has 19 amino acids. The ends lost 1 base at V and 6 bases at J; junction bases unmatched: 14. Germline CDR1 is SGDLS and CDR2 is YYNGEE. The CDR3 is CASSVPKDAGTGGFNEQFF. CDR3 in DNA: TGTGCCAGCAGCGTACCTAAAGACGCCGGGACAGGGGGCTTCAATGAGCAGTTCTTC.

The chain carries TRBV19 and TRBJ2-7; maybe TRBD2 (6 bases). V was clipped by 5 bases and J by 3 bases, with 11 bases between them. The CDR3 runs to 13 residues. Germline-derived CDR1 and CDR2 are LNHDA and SQIVND (reference sequence). DNA of the CDR3: TGTGCCAGTAGTGACTCGGGGGACTACGAGCAGTACTTC. Protein product: CASSDSGDYEQYF.

The chain links TRBV6-5 to TRBJ1-1; 10 nucleotides line up with TRBD1. The V gene end was trimmed by 6 bases and the J gene end by 5 bases; junction bases not matched to a gene: 6. This CDR3 has 14 amino acids. Per the germline V gene, CDR1 is MNHEY and CDR2 is SVGAGI. This CDR3 is CASRQDRGHTEAFF. The DNA of the CDR3 is TGTGCCAGCAGACAAGACAGGGGGCATACTGAAGCTTTCTTT.

J is TRBJ2-7 and V is TRBV6-6; 7 nucleotides match TRBD2. The V gene end was trimmed by 7 bases and the J gene end by 2 bases; junction bases not matched to a gene: 8. Germline V gene data show CDR1 as MNHNY and CDR2 as SVGAGI (reference sequence). This CDR3 has 14 residues. In DNA, the CDR3 is TGTGCCAGCACTGGGGCTAGCGGAGCCTACGAGCAGTACTTC. Amino acid sequence: CASTGASGAYEQYF.

V and J are TRBV6-5 and TRBJ1-3; D ambiguous. The V gene's germline CDR1 is MNHEY and CDR2 SVGAGI. The germline V and J ends were trimmed by 7 bases and 0 bases, with 10 bases remaining between them. CDR3 length: 14 residues. The CDR3 DNA follows: TGTGCCAGCACCAAGGCATACTCTGGAAACACCATATATTTT. It codes for CASTKAYSGNTIYF.

CDR3 region: CASSFRADGYTF. CDR3 DNA sequence: TGTGCCAGCAGCTTTCGGGCGGATGGCTACACCTTC. The gene calls are TRBV5-4 and TRBJ1-2; D is unresolved. Trimming shortened V by 2 bases and J by 6 bases, and 8 bases separated the two germline ends. Germline assignment: CDR1 SGHNT and CDR2 YYREEE (reference sequence). The CDR3 loop spans 12 amino acids.

The chain recombines TRBV27 with TRBJ2-1; 7 nucleotides align to TRBD2. The CDR3 extends over 15 amino acids. J was trimmed by 14 bases and V by 3 bases; bases with no gene match: 16. The germline gives CDR1 MNHEY, CDR2 SMNVEV (reference sequence). CDR3 in amino acids: CASSFSGGLSLGKFF. CDR3 nucleotides: TGTGCCAGCAGTTTTTCGGGGGGACTCTCACTAGGAAAGTTCTTC.

The genes are TRBV19 and TRBJ2-2; D might be TRBD1 (6 bases). CDR3 length equals 15 residues. V dropped 2 bases and J dropped 2 bases, with 9 bases sitting between them. Germline lookup yields CDR1 LNHDA and CDR2 SQIVND (reference sequence). CDR3 loop: CASSISRGNTGELFF. The CDR3 DNA follows: TGTGCCAGTAGTATATCCAGGGGCAACACCGGGGAGCTGTTTTTT. Full variable domain (rest looked up from reference TRBV19 and TRBJ2-2): DGGITQSPKYLFRKEGQNVTLSCEQNLNHDAMYWYRQDPGQGLRLIYYSQIVNDFQKGDIAEGYSVSREKKESFPLTVTSAQKNPTAFYLCASSISRGNTGELFFGEGSRLTVL.

V usage is TRBV27 and J usage is TRBJ1-1, with D maybe TRBD1 (5 bases). This CDR3 is 16 amino acids long. V lost 1 base to trimming and J lost 2 bases, with 14 bases between them. CDR1 and CDR2 (germline): MNHEY, SMNVEV (reference sequence). CDR3 amino acids: CASSLFSRGGNTEAFF. CDR3 sequence (DNA): TGTGCCAGCAGTTTATTTAGTCGGGGCGGCAACACTGAAGCTTTCTTT.

V is TRBV10-3 and J is TRBJ2-3; D unclear. The CDR3 consists of 16 residues. Germline V gene sequence: CDR1 ENHRY, CDR2 SYGVKD. The V and J ends lost 8 bases and 2 bases respectively, with 20 bases between them. CDR3: CAIRVHGGSSTDTQYF. The CDR3 DNA reads as TGTGCCATCCGAGTGCATGGTGGCAGTTCCACAGATACGCAGTATTTT.